The 30 T cell receptor beta chains below come from one sample, sequenced in a study of blood T cell repertoires in COVID-19. TCRdb's table, derived via immunoSEQ multiplex PCR, lists solely in-frame clones and lacks some. The sample lists approximately 300,000 clones; around 90% were seen once. The sequencing input was peripheral blood. These receptors originate from a man aged 18 to 30 who had recovered from COVID-19.

The sample holds one count of this clone. The V and J genes are TRBV6-4 and TRBJ1-2; 8 bases map to TRBD1. In germline, CDR1 is MRHNA, CDR2 SNTAGT. This CDR3 spans 11 amino acids. V dropped 10 bases and J dropped 8; count of bases not matched to a gene: 6. Written as DNA, the CDR3 is TGTGCCACTGGGGACAGGATGGGCTACACCTTC. As protein: CATGDRMGYTF.

The J gene is TRBJ2-7, the V gene TRBV5-1; 8 nucleotides agree with TRBD1. There are 14 residues in the CDR3. CDR1 and CDR2 (germline): SGHRS, YFSETQ. V was pared by 0 bases and J by 5 bases, with 4 bases of the junction left unmatched. DNA for the CDR3: TGCGCCAGCAGCTTGGCCTCGACAGGGGACGAGCAGTACTTC. It translates to CASSLASTGDEQYF.

V and J are TRBV29-1 and TRBJ1-2; no definite D call. V lost 0 bases and J 8 bases, leaving 13 bases between the germline ends. The CDR3 has 13 amino acids. From germline, CDR1 is SQVTM and CDR2 ANQGSEA. The CDR3 reads CSVEDMGSGGYTF. The CDR3 DNA reads as TGCAGCGTTGAAGATATGGGATCGGGAGGCTACACCTTC.

The gene calls are TRBV19 and TRBJ2-7, with TRBD1 matching 11 bases. J gave up 3 bases and V 10 bases, and 11 bases lay outside the gene matches. The germline gives CDR1 LNHDA, CDR2 SQIVND (reference sequence). This CDR3 is built from 15 residues. CDR3 residues: CATISRGTGGYEQYF. The CDR3 nucleotides read TGTGCCACCATCTCGAGGGGGACAGGGGGCTACGAGCAGTACTTC. The full variable domain, with the rest looked up from reference TRBV19 and TRBJ2-7, is DGGITQSPKYLFRKEGQNVTLSCEQNLNHDAMYWYRQDPGQGLRLIYYSQIVNDFQKGDIAEGYSVSREKKESFPLTVTSAQKNPTAFYLCATISRGTGGYEQYFGPGTRLTVT.

The rearrangement joins TRBV6-2 or TRBV6-3 to TRBJ1-2, with D hard to call. Germline-derived CDR1 and CDR2 are MNHEY and SVGEGT. The CDR3 has 12 residues. Trimming took off 6 bases at V and 4 bases at J, with 9 bases between the two ends. The CDR3 spells CASSDTPYGYTF. The CDR3, as DNA: TGTGCCAGCAGCGACACTCCCTATGGCTACACCTTC.

This rearrangement joins TRBV5-1 to TRBJ2-7; 10 positions agree with TRBD1. This CDR3 spans 15 amino acids. V gave up 0 bases and J gave up 2 bases; unmatched junction bases: 2. The germline CDR1 and CDR2 sequences are SGHRS and YFSETQ. The CDR3, as DNA: TGCGCCAGCAGCTTGGGAGGACAGGGGGCCTACGAGCAGTACTTC. Its protein product is CASSLGGQGAYEQYF.

This chain joins TRBV6-5 and TRBJ2-1; 14 bases agree with TRBD2. From germline, CDR1 is MNHEY and CDR2 SVGAGI. Trimming cost V 4 bases and J 5 bases; bases outside gene matches: 4. The CDR3 is 16 residues long. CDR3 loop: CASSSTSGRADNEQFF. The CDR3 nucleotides read TGTGCCAGCAGTTCGACTAGCGGGAGGGCCGACAATGAGCAGTTCTTC.

The chain uses TRBV30 and TRBJ1-1; D ambiguous. Germline V gene data show CDR1 as GTSNPN and CDR2 as SVGIG (reference sequence). The CDR3 loop spans 12 amino acids. V gave up 3 bases and J gave up 1 base, with 6 bases separating them. The chain's CDR3 is CAWRSQNTEAFF. CDR3 DNA: TGTGCCTGGAGGTCACAGAACACTGAAGCTTTCTTT. The complete variable domain, with remaining parts taken from reference TRBV30 and TRBJ1-1, reads SQTIHQWPATLVQPVGSPLSLECTVEGTSNPNLYWYRQAAGRGLQLLFYSVGIGQISSEVPQNLSASRPQDRQFILSSKKLLLSDSGFYLCAWRSQNTEAFFGQGTRLTVV.

The chain links TRBV4-2 to TRBJ2-3; 7 nucleotides align to TRBD2. Per germline, CDR1 LGHNA and CDR2 YNFKEQ. CDR3 length equals 17 residues. With V trimmed by 1 base and J by 0 bases, 7 bases remained unmatched. The CDR3 loop is CASSQVASGSSTDTQYF. CDR3 sequence (DNA): TGTGCCAGCAGCCAAGTGGCTAGCGGCTCTAGCACAGATACGCAGTATTTT.

This clone was observed a single time. The chain couples TRBV5-1 to TRBJ2-1; 11 bases line up with TRBD2. Germline V gives CDR1 SGHRS, CDR2 YFSETQ. Trimming at V came to 2 bases and at J to 3 bases, leaving 7 bases not matched to a gene. The CDR3 spans 17 residues. The CDR3 spells CASSLPTSGIHYNEQFF. DNA for the CDR3: TGCGCCAGCAGCTTACCGACTAGCGGGATACACTACAATGAGCAGTTCTTC.

Regarding this clone: Within the sample, other DNA sequences also encode this same CDR3. Here the CDR3 DNA reads TGTGCCAGCAGTGGGCAGGGAAATCAGCCCCAGCATTTT. Its protein product is CASSGQGNQPQHF. The chain has TRBV2 and TRBJ1-5, with D maybe TRBD1 (5 bases). In germline, CDR1 is SNHLY, CDR2 FYNNEI. The germline V and J ends were trimmed by 4 bases and 4 bases, with 8 bases remaining between them. The CDR3 is made up of 13 amino acids.

This clone is a singleton in its sample. The V call is TRBV13, the J call TRBJ2-7; a weak D match, TRBD1 (6 bases). CDR1 and CDR2 from the germline V gene are PRHDT and FYEKMQ (reference sequence). V lost 5 bases and J 7 bases, leaving 30 bases between the germline ends. The CDR3 has 18 amino acids. The CDR3 DNA reads as TGTGCCAGCAGCCGGACAGCTAATTACGAGCAGTACACAGGAGAGCAGTACTTC. Encoded protein: CASSRTANYEQYTGEQYF.

This clone was seen only a few times. The chain combines TRBV2 with TRBJ2-2; 7 bases fit TRBD1. Germline assignment: CDR1 SNHLY and CDR2 FYNNEI. Trimming at V came to 2 bases and at J to 2 bases, leaving 5 bases not matched to a gene. The CDR3 is 16 amino acids. The CDR3 region is CASSEQGTVNTGELFF. CDR3 bases: TGTGCCAGCAGTGAACAAGGGACAGTTAACACCGGGGAGCTGTTTTTT.

V gene TRBV19 combines with J gene TRBJ2-2; 7 nucleotides line up with TRBD1. The germline V gene has CDR1 LNHDA and CDR2 SQIVND (reference sequence). CDR3 length: 14 residues. V was clipped by 6 bases and J by 7 bases; unmatched bases: 8. The DNA of the CDR3 is TGTGCCAGTAGGATGCAGGGGGTTGGCGGGGAGCTGTTTTTT. It encodes CASRMQGVGGELFF. Variable domain in full (rest from reference TRBV19 and TRBJ2-2): DGGITQSPKYLFRKEGQNVTLSCEQNLNHDAMYWYRQDPGQGLRLIYYSQIVNDFQKGDIAEGYSVSREKKESFPLTVTSAQKNPTAFYLCASRMQGVGGELFFGEGSRLTVL.

J is TRBJ2-1 and V is TRBV2; 16 bases line up with TRBD2. V was clipped by 5 bases and J by 3 bases; unmatched bases: 10. The CDR3 covers 19 residues. Germline CDR1 SNHLY, CDR2 FYNNEI. CDR3 in DNA: TGTGCCAGCAGTTACCGGGGACTAGCGGGAGGGGAAGGCTACAATGAGCAGTTCTTC. The encoded protein is CASSYRGLAGGEGYNEQFF.

The chain is built from TRBV5-1 and TRBJ1-1; D is perhaps TRBD1 (6 bases). The germline gives CDR1 SGHRS, CDR2 YFSETQ. V lost 1 base and J lost 7, with 11 bases in between. The CDR3 contains 13 residues. The CDR3 DNA follows: TGCGCCAGCAGCTTGTCTCAGGGGCTTGAAGCTTTCTTT. Amino acids: CASSLSQGLEAFF.

Concerning this clone itself: The same CDR3 is also encoded by other DNA sequences in this sample. The chain recombines TRBV19 with TRBJ1-1; D not certain. The germline CDR1 and CDR2 sequences are LNHDA and SQIVND (reference sequence). V was cut by 1 base and J by 5 bases, with 5 bases left in between. This CDR3 has 12 amino acids. The CDR3 loop reads CASSIGETEAFF. CDR3 DNA sequence: TGTGCCAGTAGTATAGGGGAGACTGAAGCTTTCTTT.

CDR3 DNA sequence: TGTGCCAGCAGTTCAGGGGAAGGCTACACCTTC. This encodes CASSSGEGYTF. The rearrangement links TRBV27 to TRBJ1-2, with D possibly TRBD1 on 6 matching bases. V lost 4 bases and J lost 8, with 8 bases in between. This CDR3 comprises 11 residues. CDR1 MNHEY and CDR2 SMNVEV come from the germline V gene (reference sequence).

J is TRBJ1-2 and V is TRBV7-9; D not resolved. CDR1 SEHNR and CDR2 FQNEAQ come from the germline V gene (reference sequence). Trimming shortened V by 2 bases and J by 10 bases, and 14 bases separated the two germline ends. The CDR3 extends over 13 amino acids. This CDR3 reads CASSLFEEGYYTF. The CDR3 DNA reads TGTGCCAGCAGCTTATTTGAGGAGGGATACTACACCTTC.

The chain uses TRBV7-2 and TRBJ2-3; maybe TRBD2 (6 bases). Between the trimmed V and J ends, which lost 5 bases and 6 bases, there was a span of 18 bases. The CDR3 loop spans 15 amino acids. The germline V gene has CDR1 SGHTA and CDR2 FQGNSA. This CDR3 reads CASSDSGGIGDTQYF. As DNA, the CDR3 is TGTGCCAGCAGCGATAGTGGCGGGATCGGCGATACGCAGTATTTT.

The V call is TRBV25-1, the J call TRBJ2-1; 10 bases fit TRBD2. This CDR3 has 15 residues. The J segment lost 4 bases and the V segment lost 5 bases, leaving 5 bases of the junction unmatched. Germline V gene lookup returns CDR1 MGHDK and CDR2 SYGVNS. The CDR3 loop reads CASSRLAGAYNEQFF. CDR3 DNA: TGTGCCAGCAGTCGGCTAGCGGGAGCTTACAATGAGCAGTTCTTC.

The chain links TRBV4-3 to TRBJ2-3, with 13 bases that match TRBD2. This CDR3 is built from 17 residues. Germline CDR1 reads LGHNA; CDR2 reads YSLEER. With 3 bases clipped from V and 4 bases from J, the junction kept 7 bases outside the gene matches. The DNA for the CDR3 is TGCGCCAGCAGCCATAGCAGACTAGCGGGGGGTCCAGATACGCAGTATTTT. Its translation: CASSHSRLAGGPDTQYF.

This chain connects TRBV7-9 to TRBJ1-3, with D unresolved. The V gene lost 1 base and the J gene lost 5 bases, with 12 bases spanning the gap. The germline V gene encodes CDR1 SEHNR and CDR2 FQNEAQ (reference sequence). The CDR3 is 15 residues long. The CDR3 sequence: CASSLESGWRNTIYF. The CDR3 nucleotides read TGTGCCAGCAGCTTAGAGTCGGGGTGGAGAAACACCATATATTTT.

The chain has TRBV19 and TRBJ2-7; D is ambiguous. The CDR3 is made up of 13 amino acids. Trimming removed 3 bases from V and 0 bases from J, with 6 bases in between. In germline, CDR1 is LNHDA, CDR2 SQIVND (reference sequence). The DNA of the CDR3 is TGTGCCAGTAGTATCCACAGCTCCTACGAGCAGTACTTC. Translating gives CASSIHSSYEQYF.

The chain employs TRBV6-5 and TRBJ1-6; TRBD1 aligns across 10 bases. The junction had 5 bases not matched to a gene; V was cut back by 7 bases and J by 8 bases. Germline V gene lookup returns CDR1 MNHEY and CDR2 SVGAGI. The CDR3 is 14 amino acids. The CDR3 DNA is TGTGCCAGCACCTGGGGGACAGGGGATTCACCCCTCCACTTT. Its translation is CASTWGTGDSPLHF.

Concerning this clone: Other nucleotide sequences in the sample specify the same CDR3. V is TRBV5-6 and J is TRBJ2-3; tentative D call: TRBD2 (6 bases). The germline V gene has CDR1 SGHDT and CDR2 YYEEEE. CDR3 length: 16 residues. The V end was cut by 1 base, the J end by 0 bases, with 12 bases between. CDR3 sequence (DNA): TGTGCCAGCAGCTTGAGGGGCGGGACTAGCACAGATACGCAGTATTTT. It is translated as CASSLRGGTSTDTQYF.

This clone was counted a few times. CDR3 amino acids: CATSDLPDVTGGEAFF. The DNA for the CDR3 is TGTGCCACCAGTGATTTACCGGATGTGACAGGGGGTGAAGCTTTCTTT. The chain recombines TRBV24-1 with TRBJ1-1; TRBD1 agrees at 9 bases. J lost 7 bases, V lost 1 base, and 9 bases had no gene match. CDR3 size: 16 residues. Germline V gene lookup returns CDR1 KGHDR and CDR2 SFDVKD.

The V call is TRBV12-5, the J call TRBJ1-1; D is unclear. Trimming removed 5 bases from V and 1 base from J, with 5 bases in between. The CDR3 length is 12 residues. Germline loops: CDR1 LGHNT, CDR2 FRNRAP. For the CDR3, the DNA is TGTGCTAGTGGTACAGAGAACACTGAAGCTTTCTTT. Protein: CASGTENTEAFF.

The chain is built from TRBV24-1 and TRBJ1-1; D is undetermined. The V gene's germline CDR1 is KGHDR and CDR2 SFDVKD. The CDR3 is 12 residues long. V shed 4 bases and J shed 14 bases, with 16 bases lying between them. CDR3 DNA: TGTGCCACCAGTGACCAGAGACCGAGGTACTTCTTT. It encodes CATSDQRPRYFF.

The CDR3 loop reads CASSLGAGSNLNYEQYF. CDR3 bases: TGCGCCAGCAGCTTGGGTGCGGGAAGCAACCTGAATTACGAGCAGTACTTC. This chain connects TRBV5-1 to TRBJ2-7; weak D call: TRBD2 (6 bases). CDR1 is SGHRS and CDR2 is YFSETQ in the germline V gene. V shed 0 bases and J shed 4 bases, with 20 bases lying between them. The CDR3 is 17 amino acids.